This note documents a single T cell receptor beta chain sequence. Trimming removed 0 bases from V and 3 bases from J, with 9 bases in between. The germline V gene has CDR1 SGDLS and CDR2 YYNGEE. The CDR3 length is 14 residues. This record belongs to a study of shared clonotypes between healthy human individuals. The assay was immunoSEQ multiplex PCR, and TCRdb's table has in-frame clones only and misses some. The sample holds approximately 340,000 clones, about 74% seen once. Sequenced input: memory CD4+ T cells sorted from blood. Specified subset: CD45RA-negative fraction. The chain recombines TRBV9 with TRBJ2-5; D could derive from TRBD1 or TRBD2 (6 bases each). The sequence was collected from a man aged 30 to 45 in good health. The CDR3: CASSVEGGKETQYF. The DNA of the CDR3 is TGTGCCAGCAGCGTAGAGGGGGGTAAAGAGACCCAGTACTTC.